This T cell receptor (beta chain) appears in the sequencing data of a study of Graves' ophthalmopathy and Graves' hyperthyroidism. Concerning this clonotype itself: This may be a read error: a much more frequent sequence differs by one nucleotide.

Amplifying from RNA transcripts, the study obtained TCR beta CDR3 regions. RT-PCR in the first round used HTBI primers; a second-round multiplex PCR followed. TCRdb fed the multiplex PCR reads into MiXCR, producing one record per CDR3 protein. Of 300,000 to 400,000 distinct CDR3 sequences in the sample, about 18% are singletons; the top ten hold roughly 2.3%. CDR1 and CDR2 from the germline V gene are MDHEN and SYDVKM. CDR3 length equals 15 residues. The receptor was isolated from an adult woman with stable Graves' hyperthyroidism. The chain couples TRBV28 to TRBJ2-4, with D possibly being TRBD1 (5 bases). The specimen was peripheral blood. As DNA, the CDR3 is TGTGCCAGCAGTTTAAGCACAGGTCTCAAAAACATTAAGTACTTC. It translates to CASSLSTGLKNIKYF.